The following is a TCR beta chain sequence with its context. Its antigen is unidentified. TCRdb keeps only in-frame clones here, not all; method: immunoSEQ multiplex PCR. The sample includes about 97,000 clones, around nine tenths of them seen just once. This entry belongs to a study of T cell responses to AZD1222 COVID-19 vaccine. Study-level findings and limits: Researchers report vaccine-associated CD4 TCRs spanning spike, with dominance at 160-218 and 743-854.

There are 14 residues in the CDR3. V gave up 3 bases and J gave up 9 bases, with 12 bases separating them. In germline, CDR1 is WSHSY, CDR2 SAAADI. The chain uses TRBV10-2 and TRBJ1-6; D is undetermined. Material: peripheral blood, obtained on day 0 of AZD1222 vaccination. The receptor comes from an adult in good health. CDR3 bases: TGCGCCAGCAGTGATACCCTGGAAGCTTCACCCCTCCACTTT. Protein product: CASSDTLEASPLHF.